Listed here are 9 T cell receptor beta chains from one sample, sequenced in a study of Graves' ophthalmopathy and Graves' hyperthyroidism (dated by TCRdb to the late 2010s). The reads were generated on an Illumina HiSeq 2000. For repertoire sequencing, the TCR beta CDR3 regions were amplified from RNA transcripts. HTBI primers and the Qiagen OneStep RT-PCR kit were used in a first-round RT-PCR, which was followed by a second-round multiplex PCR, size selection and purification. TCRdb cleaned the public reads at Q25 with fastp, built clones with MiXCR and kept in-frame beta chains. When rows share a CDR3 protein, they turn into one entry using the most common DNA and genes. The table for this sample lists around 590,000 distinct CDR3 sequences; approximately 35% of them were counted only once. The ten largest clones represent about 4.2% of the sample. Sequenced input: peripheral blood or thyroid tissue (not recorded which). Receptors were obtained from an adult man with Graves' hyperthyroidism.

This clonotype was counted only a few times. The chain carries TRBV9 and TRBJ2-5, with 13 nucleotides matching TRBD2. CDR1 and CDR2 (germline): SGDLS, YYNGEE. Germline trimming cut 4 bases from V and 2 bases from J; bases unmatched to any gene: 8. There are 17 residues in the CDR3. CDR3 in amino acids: CASSRGLAGETQETQYF. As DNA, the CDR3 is TGTGCCAGCAGCCGCGGACTAGCGGGGGAGACACAAGAGACCCAGTACTTC. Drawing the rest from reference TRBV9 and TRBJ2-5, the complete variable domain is DSGVTQTPKHLITATGQRVTLRCSPRSGDLSVYWYQQSLDQGLQFLIQYYNGEERAKGNILERFSAQQFPDLHSELNLSSLELGDSALYFCASSRGLAGETQETQYFGPGTRLLVL.

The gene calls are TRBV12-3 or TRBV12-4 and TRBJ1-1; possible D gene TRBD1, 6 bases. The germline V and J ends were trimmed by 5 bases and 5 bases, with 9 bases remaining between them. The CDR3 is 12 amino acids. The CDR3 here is CASSPGETEAFF. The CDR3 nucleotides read TGTGCCAGCAGTCCAGGGGAAACTGAAGCTTTCTTT.

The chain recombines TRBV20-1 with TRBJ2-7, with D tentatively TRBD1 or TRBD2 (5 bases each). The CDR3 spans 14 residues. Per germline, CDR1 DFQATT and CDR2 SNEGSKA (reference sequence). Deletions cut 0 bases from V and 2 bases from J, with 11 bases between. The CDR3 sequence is CSARDWQGAYEQYF. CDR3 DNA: TGCAGTGCTAGAGATTGGCAGGGAGCCTACGAGCAGTACTTC.

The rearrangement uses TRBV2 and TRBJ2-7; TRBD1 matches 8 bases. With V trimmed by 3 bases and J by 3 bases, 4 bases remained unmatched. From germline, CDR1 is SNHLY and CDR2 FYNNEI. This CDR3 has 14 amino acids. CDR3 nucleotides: TGTGCCAGCAGTGACGGACAGGGCAGCTACGAGCAGTACTTC. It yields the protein CASSDGQGSYEQYF.

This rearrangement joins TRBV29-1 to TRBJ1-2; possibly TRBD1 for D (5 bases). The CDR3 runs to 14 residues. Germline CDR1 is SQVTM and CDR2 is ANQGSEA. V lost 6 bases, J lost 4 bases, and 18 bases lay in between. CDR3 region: CSVDSGGTSYGYTF. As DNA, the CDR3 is TGCAGCGTAGACTCAGGCGGGACCAGCTATGGCTACACCTTC.

The CDR3 sequence is CAISEQVAGANEQFF. As DNA, the CDR3 is TGTGCCATCAGTGAGCAGGTAGCGGGAGCGAATGAGCAGTTCTTC. This sequence joins TRBV10-3 and TRBJ2-1; 9 bases line up with TRBD2. The V segment lost 2 bases and the J segment 7 bases; nucleotides outside the gene matches: 6. CDR1 and CDR2 (germline): ENHRY, SYGVKD. The CDR3 length is 15 residues.

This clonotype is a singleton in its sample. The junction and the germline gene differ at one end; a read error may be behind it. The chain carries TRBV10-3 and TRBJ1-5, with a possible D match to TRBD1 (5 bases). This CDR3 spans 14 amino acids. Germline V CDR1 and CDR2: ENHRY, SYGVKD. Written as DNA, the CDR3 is TGTGCCAGCAGTGAACAGGCAGGGAAAGGGCCCCAGCATTTT. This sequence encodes CASSEQAGKGPQHF.

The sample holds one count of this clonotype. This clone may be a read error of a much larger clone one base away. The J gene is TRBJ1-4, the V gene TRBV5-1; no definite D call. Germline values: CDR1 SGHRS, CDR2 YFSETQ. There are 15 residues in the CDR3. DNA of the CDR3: TGCGCCGGCAGCCTTCTGGGGACAACTAATGAAAAACTGTTTTTT. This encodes CAGSLLGTTNEKLFF.

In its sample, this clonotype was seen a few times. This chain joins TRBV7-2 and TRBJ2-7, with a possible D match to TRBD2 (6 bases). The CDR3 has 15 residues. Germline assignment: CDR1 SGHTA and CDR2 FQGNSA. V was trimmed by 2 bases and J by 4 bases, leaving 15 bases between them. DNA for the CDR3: TGTGCCAGCAGCTTATTAGGAGGGCCCGGGTACGAGCAGTACTTC. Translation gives CASSLLGGPGYEQYF.